This T cell receptor beta chain was retrieved from a study of blood T cells in healthy people across ages. This CDR3 has 17 residues. V was pared by 7 bases and J by 0 bases, with 21 bases between. Looked up from germline, CDR1 is MNHNY and CDR2 is SVGAGI (reference sequence). Primed by a sample-barcoded 5' primer and a J-beta primer mix, a second PCR proceeded for about 6 to 11 cycles. TCRdb recomputed calls from the 5' RACE reads with MiXCR, one row per CDR3 protein. The repertoire holds 1,500,000 or so distinct CDR3 sequences, with around 55% as singletons. In this sample, this clonotype turned up a few times.

The sample taken for sequencing was blood. The receptor was isolated from a man aged 18 to 29 in good health. The chain employs TRBV6-6 and TRBJ1-2; perhaps TRBD1 as D (6 bases). In nucleotides, the CDR3 is TGTGCCAGCACCAAGTTACAGGGCGGGGCCTCTAACTATGGCTACACCTTC. Its translation: CASTKLQGGASNYGYTF.